This T cell receptor beta chain came from a study of T cell changes during pregnancy in multiple sclerosis. The data were produced by immunoSEQ multiplex PCR, yet TCRdb's version contains in-frame clones alone and is incomplete. The sample carries 35,000 to 40,000 clones, roughly 90% recorded once. The J segment lost 4 bases and the V segment lost 5 bases, leaving 12 bases of the junction unmatched. Per the germline V gene, CDR1 is SEHNR and CDR2 is FQNEAQ (reference sequence). The CDR3 totals 19 residues. The sequencing used CD8+ T cells from peripheral blood mononuclear cells, collected in the third trimester of pregnancy. The chain employs TRBV7-9 and TRBJ2-3, with 16 bases identical to TRBD2. The sequence was obtained from a female donor with multiple sclerosis, enrolled in a pregnancy study. The CDR3 coding sequence is TGTGCCAGCAGCGACAGTCTGGGACTAGCGGGAGGGCCATCAGATACGCAGTATTTT. Protein product: CASSDSLGLAGGPSDTQYF.